The 32 T cell receptor beta chains below come from one sample, sequenced in a study of neoadjuvant anti-PD-1 for oral cavity cancer. The assay was immunoSEQ multiplex PCR, and TCRdb's table has in-frame clones only and misses some. The sample carries some 15,000 clones, around three quarters recorded once. This specimen consisted of PBMCs, obtained before nivolumab (anti-PD-1) treatment. The source of these receptors is a person between 35 and 79 years old with oral cavity squamous cell carcinoma.

The chain joins TRBV5-1 to TRBJ2-3; D gene ambiguous. Germline lookup yields CDR1 SGHRS and CDR2 YFSETQ. V was pared by 0 bases and J by 0 bases, with 2 bases between. The CDR3 is 13 residues long. This CDR3 reads CASSLESTDTQYF. CDR3 coding DNA: TGCGCCAGCAGCTTGGAGAGCACAGATACGCAGTATTTT.

The chain is built from TRBV7-9 and TRBJ2-1; perhaps TRBD1 as D (5 bases). Germline CDR1 reads SEHNR; CDR2 reads FQNEAQ (reference sequence). The CDR3 length is 15 residues. V dropped 1 base and J dropped 7 bases, with 14 bases sitting between them. The CDR3, as DNA: TGTGCCAGCAGCTTAGACCGGACACCCTCGAATGAGCAGTTCTTC. As protein: CASSLDRTPSNEQFF.

This sequence joins TRBV7-7 and TRBJ1-4; the D is unclear. The CDR3 has 13 residues. The V gene lost 5 bases and the J gene lost 4 bases, with 8 bases spanning the gap. Germline CDR1 SSHAT, CDR2 FNYEAQ (reference sequence). The CDR3 sequence is CASSEQSNEKLFF. The CDR3 DNA is TGTGCCAGCAGCGAACAGAGTAATGAAAAACTGTTTTTT.

The V and J genes are TRBV4-1 and TRBJ1-5; 9 bases map to TRBD1. V was clipped by 0 bases and J by 7 bases; unmatched bases: 7. Looked up from germline, CDR1 is MGHRA and CDR2 is YSYEKL. This CDR3 comprises 16 residues. CDR3 residues: CASSQDRDRVNQPQHF. CDR3 nucleotide sequence: TGCGCCAGCAGCCAAGACCGGGACAGGGTGAACCAGCCCCAGCATTTT.

Written as DNA, the CDR3 is TGTGCCAGCAGCTTAGTGGGTGCAACTAATGAAAAACTGTTTTTT. Amino acids: CASSLVGATNEKLFF. The V and J genes are TRBV7-9 and TRBJ1-4; D call uncertain. V lost 1 base to trimming and J lost 0 bases, with 6 bases between them. Per the germline V gene, CDR1 is SEHNR and CDR2 is FQNEAQ (reference sequence). CDR3 length: 15 residues. Full variable domain (remainder filled in from reference TRBV7-9 and TRBJ1-4): DTGVSQNPRHKITKRGQNVTFRCDPISEHNRLYWYRQTLGQGPEFLTYFQNEAQLEKSRLLSDRFSAERPKGSFSTLEIQRTEQGDSAMYLCASSLVGATNEKLFFGSGTQLSVL.

This clone was seen more than once but under ten times. The CDR3 region is CASSSREGTNYNEQFF. The CDR3, as DNA: TGCGCCAGCAGCTCGCGTGAGGGGACTAACTACAATGAGCAGTTCTTC. The chain has TRBV5-1 and TRBJ2-1, with 7 positions matching TRBD2. With 3 bases clipped from V and 3 bases from J, the junction kept 9 bases outside the gene matches. CDR1 SGHRS and CDR2 YFSETQ come from the germline V gene. CDR3 length equals 16 residues.

CDR3 sequence (DNA): TGCGCCAGCAGCGCATGGGGCGGGGGAAACACCATATATTTT. It encodes CASSAWGGGNTIYF. This sequence joins TRBV5-1 and TRBJ1-3; D perhaps matches TRBD1 (5 bases). V gave up 4 bases and J gave up 4 bases, with 12 bases separating them. Per germline, CDR1 SGHRS and CDR2 YFSETQ. The CDR3 sequence is 14 residues long.

This sequence joins TRBV19 and TRBJ2-7, with D possibly being TRBD2 (6 bases). Germline CDR1 reads LNHDA; CDR2 reads SQIVND (reference sequence). Trimming removed 0 bases at V and 2 bases at J, with 17 bases between. The CDR3 runs to 17 residues. CDR3 protein: CASSIDRPGALPYEQYF. The CDR3 DNA follows: TGTGCCAGTAGTATAGACCGGCCGGGAGCTCTCCCCTACGAGCAGTACTTC.

The V call is TRBV7-3, the J call TRBJ1-3, with D unclear. V lost 5 bases and J 2 bases, leaving 7 bases between the germline ends. The V gene's germline CDR1 is SGHTA and CDR2 FQGTGA. The CDR3 is 13 residues long. The DNA of the CDR3 is TGTGCCAGCAGCCCGAACACTGGAAACACCATATATTTT. Amino acid sequence: CASSPNTGNTIYF.

The chain recombines TRBV9 with TRBJ2-5; perhaps TRBD2 as D (6 bases). Germline V gene sequence: CDR1 SGDLS, CDR2 YYNGEE. CDR3 length equals 14 residues. V was trimmed by 6 bases and J by 3 bases, leaving 15 bases between them. CDR3 DNA sequence: TGTGCCAGCACCCCAGGGACTGCAAAAGAGACCCAGTACTTC. Encoded protein: CASTPGTAKETQYF.

This chain uses TRBV9 with TRBJ1-2, with D hard to call. The CDR3 contains 15 residues. The germline V and J ends were trimmed by 3 bases and 2 bases, with 14 bases remaining between them. CDR1 and CDR2 (germline): SGDLS, YYNGEE. The chain's CDR3 is CASSALGAGNYGYTF. The DNA of the CDR3 is TGTGCCAGCAGCGCCTTGGGCGCGGGGAACTATGGCTACACCTTC. Variable domain in full (rest from reference TRBV9 and TRBJ1-2): DSGVTQTPKHLITATGQRVTLRCSPRSGDLSVYWYQQSLDQGLQFLIQYYNGEERAKGNILERFSAQQFPDLHSELNLSSLELGDSALYFCASSALGAGNYGYTFGSGTRLTVV.

The rearrangement uses TRBV5-1 and TRBJ2-7; 7 bases match TRBD1. The CDR3 covers 18 residues. Trimming took 0 bases from V and 1 from J; bases not matched to a gene: 13. Germline CDR1 SGHRS, CDR2 YFSETQ. The CDR3 bases are TGCGCCAGCAGCTTGGGTGGTTTAATACGGGACAGTTCCTACGAGCAGTACTTC. Its translation is CASSLGGLIRDSSYEQYF.

This sequence joins TRBV6-1 and TRBJ2-7, with 7 bases that match TRBD2. Germline V lookup: CDR1 MNHNS, CDR2 SASEGT. This CDR3 contains 12 residues. V was pared by 6 bases and J by 2 bases, with 1 base of the junction left unmatched. Here the CDR3 reads CASRTSAYEQYF. CDR3 nucleotides: TGTGCCAGCAGAACTAGCGCCTACGAGCAGTACTTC.

This chain joins TRBV5-6 and TRBJ2-1; D ambiguous. CDR1 SGHDT and CDR2 YYEEEE come from the germline V gene. Trimming took off 0 bases at V and 0 bases at J, with 4 bases between the two ends. The CDR3 contains 14 residues. For the CDR3, the DNA is TGTGCCAGCAGCTTGGCCGGCTCCTACAATGAGCAGTTCTTC. The encoded protein is CASSLAGSYNEQFF.

In its sample, this clone was seen a few times. V usage is TRBV5-1 and J usage is TRBJ1-1; 8 bases are a match to TRBD1. V trimming: 4 bases; J trimming: 4 bases; junction bases outside the gene matches: 9. CDR3 length: 15 residues. Germline V lookup: CDR1 SGHRS, CDR2 YFSETQ. CDR3 sequence (DNA): TGCGCCAGCAGCCCATTGGACAGGGCGGCCACTGAAGCTTTCTTT. It yields the protein CASSPLDRAATEAFF.

Remarks on this clone: The junction and the germline gene differ at one end; a read error may be behind it. J is TRBJ2-2 and V is TRBV7-7; tentatively, D is TRBD1 (5 bases). The CDR3 spans 15 residues. Germline-derived CDR1 and CDR2 are SSHAT and FNYEAQ (reference sequence). The CDR3 bases are TGTGCTAGCAGCCCCAAGCCTAAGGGGACCGGGGAGCTGTTTTTT. This sequence encodes CASSPKPKGTGELFF.

V usage is TRBV5-1 and J usage is TRBJ2-1; 10 bases map to TRBD1. The germline V gene encodes CDR1 SGHRS and CDR2 YFSETQ. CDR3 length: 17 amino acids. J gave up 5 bases and V 3 bases, and 11 bases lay outside the gene matches. The CDR3: CASSSQPGTGANNEQFF. CDR3 nucleotide sequence: TGCGCCAGCAGCTCCCAGCCCGGGACAGGGGCTAACAATGAGCAGTTCTTC.

The chain carries TRBV27 and TRBJ2-3; the D gene is possibly TRBD1 (5 bases). Deletions cut 8 bases from V and 2 bases from J, with 17 bases between. CDR1 is MNHEY and CDR2 is SMNVEV in the germline V gene (reference sequence). The CDR3 is 15 amino acids. CDR3 residues: CASFAAGLATDTQYF. CDR3 DNA sequence: TGTGCCAGCTTTGCGGCAGGGTTGGCCACAGATACGCAGTATTTT.

The chain recombines TRBV4-1 with TRBJ2-1; 9 bases match TRBD2. CDR1 is MGHRA, CDR2 YSYEKL, per germline. Losses at the gene ends were 4 bases for V and 2 bases for J; bases not matched to a gene: 3. CDR3 size: 15 residues. CDR3 loop: CASSPTSGPYNEQFF. The DNA for the CDR3 is TGCGCCAGCAGCCCTACTAGCGGGCCCTACAATGAGCAGTTCTTC.

This clone was picked up one time. J is TRBJ1-1 and V is TRBV11-2; weak D call: TRBD1 (5 bases). Germline CDR1 is SGHAT and CDR2 is FQNNGV. CDR3 length: 14 residues. Trimming stripped 5 bases from V and 6 bases from J, with 16 bases between. The DNA for the CDR3 is TGTGCCAGCAGCCGGGACGGCCTCAGCCCTGAAGCTTTCTTT. Amino acid sequence: CASSRDGLSPEAFF.

The chain is built from TRBV19 and TRBJ2-2; D uncertain. Germline V gene sequence: CDR1 LNHDA, CDR2 SQIVND (reference sequence). Trimming removed 5 bases at V and 6 bases at J, with 16 bases between. The CDR3 runs to 15 residues. CDR3 nucleotide sequence: TGTGCCAGTAGTTTTTACGCGGTTGGAGCCGGGGAGCTGTTTTTT. Translation gives CASSFYAVGAGELFF.

This sequence joins TRBV29-1 and TRBJ2-1, with unresolved D. This CDR3 has 13 amino acids. Trimming left V 0 bases short and J 4 bases short, with 7 bases between. Looked up from germline, CDR1 is SQVTM and CDR2 is ANQGSEA. The CDR3 bases are TGCAGCGTTGAAGATCTCAGGTACAATGAGCAGTTCTTC. Protein sequence: CSVEDLRYNEQFF.

The chain employs TRBV5-1 and TRBJ2-2; 10 bases agree with TRBD2. The length of the CDR3 is 15 residues. Germline trimming cut 0 bases from V and 4 bases from J; bases unmatched to any gene: 0. CDR1 and CDR2 from the germline V gene are SGHRS and YFSETQ. In DNA form, the CDR3 reads TGCGCCAGCAGCTTGGTAGCGGGGGGCACCGGGGAGCTGTTTTTT. Translated, it gives CASSLVAGGTGELFF.

This clone was seen a single time. J is TRBJ2-3 and V is TRBV4-1; possible D gene TRBD2, 6 bases. Germline V lookup: CDR1 MGHRA, CDR2 YSYEKL. The CDR3 loop spans 16 amino acids. Between the trimmed V and J ends, which lost 0 bases and 3 bases, there was a span of 13 bases. The CDR3 coding sequence is TGCGCCAGCAGCCAAGAGGAGACTAGAAATACAGATACGCAGTATTTT. It encodes CASSQEETRNTDTQYF.

The J gene is TRBJ1-1, the V gene TRBV2; D call uncertain. Between the trimmed V and J ends, which lost 8 bases and 10 bases, there was a span of 20 bases. The length of the CDR3 is 13 residues. Per the germline V gene, CDR1 is SNHLY and CDR2 is FYNNEI. The CDR3 region has the DNA TGTGCCAGCGGGGAGAGTCTCCGGACTCTAGCTTTCTTT. Its translation is CASGESLRTLAFF.

This chain uses TRBV11-2 with TRBJ2-5, with D tentatively TRBD1 (5 bases). The CDR3 has 13 residues. The V and J ends lost 1 base and 4 bases respectively, with 7 bases between them. Looked up from germline, CDR1 is SGHAT and CDR2 is FQNNGV. As DNA, the CDR3 is TGTGCCAGCAGCTTAGGCCAGGGAGAGACCCAGTACTTC. Translation gives CASSLGQGETQYF.

This clone showed up just a few times. The rearrangement joins TRBV4-2 to TRBJ2-5; TRBD2 matches at 11 bases. Germline trimming cut 2 bases from V and 5 bases from J; bases unmatched to any gene: 7. This CDR3 has 16 amino acids. Per the germline V gene, CDR1 is LGHNA and CDR2 is YNFKEQ. The CDR3 sequence: CASSQSLSGGAETQYF. CDR3 nucleotide sequence: TGTGCCAGCAGCCAATCCCTTAGCGGGGGGGCTGAGACCCAGTACTTC.

With regard to this clone: The junction differs from germline at one of its ends, possibly a read error. The V call is TRBV2, the J call TRBJ1-2; a weak D match, TRBD1 (5 bases). The CDR3 totals 12 residues. Germline CDR1 and CDR2: SNHLY and FYNNEI. The CDR3 region has the DNA TGTGCCAGCCTGGGGGTTGGCTATAGCTACACCTTC. Translation: CASLGVGYSYTF.

J is TRBJ2-2 and V is TRBV7-8; D remains ambiguous. Trimming shortened V by 4 bases and J by 4 bases, and 13 bases separated the two germline ends. The CDR3 length is 15 residues. CDR1 is SGHVS, CDR2 FQNEAQ, per germline. DNA for the CDR3: TGTGCCAGCAGCTCAGTCCGGCACGTCACCGGGGAGCTGTTTTTT. Translation gives CASSSVRHVTGELFF.

The chain carries TRBV10-3 and TRBJ2-3; 9 bases map to TRBD2. Germline V gene lookup returns CDR1 ENHRY and CDR2 SYGVKD. The CDR3 extends over 18 amino acids. Losses at the gene ends were 0 bases for V and 4 bases for J; bases not matched to a gene: 11. The CDR3 DNA reads as TGTGCCATCAGTGAGTCTCTAGGGAGCGGGGGGTTCGCAGATACGCAGTATTTT. Its translation: CAISESLGSGGFADTQYF.

The chain uses TRBV19 and TRBJ2-4; TRBD2 matches 10 bases. Trimming at V came to 4 bases and at J to 2 bases, leaving 14 bases not matched to a gene. Looked up from germline, CDR1 is LNHDA and CDR2 is SQIVND (reference sequence). CDR3 length: 19 residues. The CDR3 region is CASSNQREGLGDPKNIQYF. The CDR3 DNA reads TGTGCCAGTAGTAATCAGCGGGAGGGCCTCGGGGATCCCAAAAACATTCAGTACTTC. The entire variable domain, with the rest obtained from reference TRBV19 and TRBJ2-4, is as follows: DGGITQSPKYLFRKEGQNVTLSCEQNLNHDAMYWYRQDPGQGLRLIYYSQIVNDFQKGDIAEGYSVSREKKESFPLTVTSAQKNPTAFYLCASSNQREGLGDPKNIQYFGAGTRLSVL.

The CDR3 coding sequence is TGTGCCTGGACAAAAAGATCTGGAACTGAAGCTTTCTTT. Amino acid sequence: CAWTKRSGTEAFF. This rearrangement joins TRBV30 to TRBJ1-1; D unclear. The germline V and J ends were trimmed by 4 bases and 5 bases, with 14 bases remaining between them. CDR1 is GTSNPN, CDR2 SVGIG, per germline (reference sequence). The CDR3 runs to 13 residues.